This T cell receptor beta chain originates from a study of identical twins. TCRdb re-called the 5' RACE reads through MiXCR, storing one row per CDR3 protein. The sample shows around 670,000 distinct CDR3 sequences, less than 7% of them seen only once. Study-level points and caveats: Whereas memory repertoires showed no such difference, abundant cord blood beta clonotypes carried fewer insertions.

Germline V gives CDR1 GTSNPN, CDR2 SVGIG (reference sequence). Trimming at V came to 5 bases and at J to 9 bases, leaving 2 bases not matched to a gene. The CDR3 consists of 12 residues. This clonotype showed up just a few times. Its cognate antigen is unknown. Sequenced: naive T cells sorted from blood. This sequence was found in a man aged 18 to 30 in good health. V usage is TRBV30 and J usage is TRBJ2-4, with 12 positions matching TRBD2. The CDR3 region is CAWRGLAGIQYF. CDR3 nucleotides: TGTGCCTGGCGGGGACTAGCGGGCATTCAGTACTTC.